The rows below give T cell receptor beta chains drawn from one sample of a study of cytotoxic CD8 clonotypes in ibrutinib-treated CLL. Measured with immunoSEQ multiplex PCR; TCRdb has only the in-frame clones, and not every one. The sample lists 65,000 to 95,000 clones, 86% occurring once. The sequences come from PBMCs, collected before ibrutinib treatment. These TCRs come from a human donor with chronic lymphocytic leukemia. Each CDR3 is given with its conserved first and last residue. The D gene is left open where the match is weak. Rows may omit the clone size; those that give it use once, few, many or a size class.

clone size	V gene	J gene	D gene	CDR3 protein	CDR3 DNA
.	TRBV6-5	TRBJ2-7	.	CASGLGGSFDEQYF	TGTGCCAGCGGACTAGGGGGCTCTTTCGACGAGCAGTACTTC
once	TRBV18	TRBJ1-3	.	CASSPPGHLSGNTIYF	TGTGCCAGCTCACCACCGGGACACCTCTCTGGAAACACCATATATTTT
.	TRBV7-9	TRBJ2-5	.	CASSWGQKETQYF	TGTGCCAGCAGCTGGGGCCAGAAAGAGACCCAGTACTTC
.	TRBV7-9	TRBJ2-4	.	CASSLDRAGTKNIQYF	TGTGCCAGCAGCTTAGACAGGGCCGGCACCAAAAACATTCAGTACTTC
.	TRBV18	TRBJ1-2	TRBD1	CASSPGTGMAHNYGYTF	TGTGCCAGCTCACCCGGGACAGGGATGGCCCACAACTATGGCTACACCTTC
.	TRBV28	TRBJ2-7	.	CASSLQGTGPYEQYF	TGTGCCAGCAGCCTGCAGGGGACGGGGCCGTACGAGCAGTACTTC
.	TRBV9	TRBJ1-2	.	CASSGRGENYGYTF	TGTGCCAGCAGCGGCAGGGGCGAGAACTATGGCTACACCTTC
.	TRBV6-1	TRBJ2-1	TRBD2	CASSELQRGSYNEQFF	TGTGCCAGCAGTGAACTCCAGCGGGGTTCCTACAATGAGCAGTTCTTC
.	TRBV6-5	TRBJ1-1	.	CASSYSYNTEAFF	TGTGCCAGCAGTTACTCGTACAACACTGAAGCTTTCTTT
.	TRBV9	TRBJ2-3	TRBD2	CASSRAGEGDTQYF	TGTGCCAGCAGCAGAGCGGGAGAAGGCGATACGCAGTATTTT
.	TRBV6-1	TRBJ1-5	.	CASKWTDSNQPQHF	TGTGCCAGCAAGTGGACGGATAGCAATCAGCCCCAGCATTTT
.	TRBV7-8	TRBJ1-1	.	CASSLDERAEAFF	TGTGCCAGCAGCTTGGATGAAAGGGCTGAAGCTTTCTTT
.	TRBV28	TRBJ1-1	.	CATADVNTEAFF	TGTGCCACCGCAGACGTGAACACTGAAGCTTTCTTT
.	TRBV6-5	TRBJ1-5	.	CASSPRRGGDQPQHF	TGTGCCAGCAGCCCCCGGAGGGGTGGTGACCAGCCCCAGCATTTT
few	TRBV6-5	TRBJ1-1	.	CASSKYNTEAFF	TGTGCCAGCAGTAAATATAACACTGAAGCTTTCTTT
.	TRBV15	TRBJ2-7	TRBD1	CATSVNRGFTYEQYF	TGTGCCACCAGCGTCAACAGGGGGTTTACCTACGAGCAGTACTTC
.	TRBV5-6	TRBJ2-3	.	CASRPIGRTVTDTQYF	TGTGCCAGCAGACCTATAGGGAGGACAGTCACAGATACGCAGTATTTT
.	TRBV9	TRBJ1-2	TRBD1	CASSVGGRTRQGGGYTF	TGTGCCAGCAGCGTAGGAGGAAGGACGAGACAGGGAGGTGGCTACACCTTC
.	TRBV7-2	TRBJ2-7	TRBD2	CASSLATPSSGYEQYF	TGTGCCAGCAGCTTAGCTACACCGTCTAGCGGCTACGAGCAGTACTTC
.	TRBV9	TRBJ1-2	.	CASSVGGASLNYGYTF	TGTGCCAGCAGCGTAGGAGGTGCCAGCCTTAACTATGGCTACACCTTC
.	TRBV27	TRBJ2-1	.	CASSFTRRSGDEQFF	TGTGCCAGCAGTTTTACAAGACGCTCCGGGGATGAGCAGTTCTTC
.	TRBV10-3	TRBJ2-1	TRBD2	CAIRSGTSGDKWGYNEQFF	TGTGCCATCAGATCAGGGACTAGCGGAGACAAATGGGGCTACAATGAGCAGTTCTTC
.	TRBV20-1	TRBJ2-7	TRBD2	CSAPGRDEQYF	TGCAGTGCCCCCGGGAGGGACGAGCAGTACTTC
.	TRBV30	TRBJ1-2	.	CAWSVPRRSYGYTF	TGTGCCTGGAGTGTACCCAGGCGAAGCTATGGCTACACCTTC
.	TRBV27	TRBJ2-7	.	CASSLTGRVDEQYF	TGTGCCAGCAGTCTGACAGGGAGGGTCGACGAGCAGTACTTC
once	TRBV7-3	TRBJ2-2	.	CASSLLYGELFF	TGTGCCAGCAGCTTACTATACGGGGAGCTGTTTTTT
medium-sized	TRBV5-5	TRBJ2-1	TRBD1	CASSRTGGRDEQFF	TGTGCCAGCAGCCGGACAGGGGGCCGTGATGAGCAGTTCTTC
.	TRBV25-1	TRBJ2-2	.	CASSVRGRGGDTGELFF	TGTGCCAGCAGCGTCCGGGGCAGGGGGGGAGACACCGGGGAGCTGTTTTTT
.	TRBV7-3	TRBJ2-7	TRBD2	CTSRRPVCGRASSYEQYF	TGTACCAGCAGACGCCCAGTCTGCGGGAGGGCGAGCTCCTACGAGCAGTACTTC
.	TRBV18	TRBJ2-7	.	CASSLRGDSSYEQYF	TGTGCCAGCTCACTACGGGGAGACAGCTCCTACGAGCAGTACTTC
.	TRBV19	TRBJ2-7	TRBD1	CASSDRAWEIEQYF	TGTGCCAGTAGTGACAGGGCCTGGGAGATTGAGCAGTACTTC
.	TRBV11-1	TRBJ2-7	.	CASSLVRWEQYF	TGTGCCAGCAGCCTCGTTCGTTGGGAGCAGTACTTC
.	TRBV30	TRBJ2-7	TRBD2	CAWGTSGTYEQYF	TGTGCCTGGGGGACTAGCGGCACCTACGAGCAGTACTTC
.	TRBV27	TRBJ1-2	TRBD1	CASSSQGARGYGYTF	TGTGCCAGCAGTTCGCAGGGGGCGCGCGGCTATGGCTACACCTTC
.	TRBV7-9	TRBJ1-2	.	CASSLVGTTYYGYTF	TGTGCCAGCAGCTTAGTCGGCACGACTTACTATGGCTACACCTTC
.	TRBV5-6	TRBJ2-7	.	CASSFDYEQYF	TGTGCCAGCAGTTTCGACTACGAGCAGTACTTC
.	TRBV7-2	TRBJ2-7	.	CASSLGRDSGQYF	TGTGCCAGCAGCTTAGGTCGCGACAGTGGACAGTACTTC
.	TRBV4-2	TRBJ2-3	TRBD1	CASSQETGGPDTQYF	TGTGCCAGCAGCCAAGAAACAGGGGGCCCCGATACGCAGTATTTT
.	TRBV6-6	TRBJ2-7	TRBD1	CASSSPGQGVWEQYF	TGTGCCAGCAGTTCCCCGGGACAGGGGGTGTGGGAGCAGTACTTC
.	TRBV5-6	TRBJ2-7	TRBD1	CASSPSHRGSHEQYF	TGTGCCAGCAGCCCCTCTCACAGGGGTAGCCACGAGCAGTACTTC
.	TRBV6-1	TRBJ1-4	.	CASSEYTAFPNEKLFF	TGTGCCAGCAGTGAATACACAGCCTTTCCTAATGAAAAACTGTTTTTT
.	TRBV10-3	TRBJ2-5	.	CAISEAVETQYF	TGTGCCATCAGTGAAGCGGTCGAGACCCAGTACTTC
.	TRBV4-1	TRBJ1-3	.	CASSQDDRFFSGNTIYF	TGCGCCAGCAGCCAGGACGACAGGTTCTTCTCTGGAAACACCATATATTTT
.	TRBV6-1	TRBJ2-1	TRBD2	CASKLGLAGVYEQFF	TGTGCCAGCAAATTGGGACTAGCGGGAGTTTATGAGCAGTTCTTC
.	TRBV5-1	TRBJ2-7	.	CASSLGRETYEQYF	TGCGCCAGCAGCTTGGGGCGGGAAACCTACGAGCAGTACTTC
.	TRBV9	TRBJ1-1	TRBD1	CASSTLGQGNTEAFF	TGTGCCAGCAGCACCCTGGGACAGGGAAACACTGAAGCTTTCTTT
.	TRBV7-9	TRBJ1-5	TRBD1	CASSPQGNQPQHF	TGTGCCAGCAGCCCACAGGGGAATCAGCCCCAGCATTTT
.	TRBV7-2	TRBJ2-7	.	CASSPASYQYGRDEQYF	TGTGCCAGCAGCCCAGCTTCCTACCAGTATGGCAGGGACGAGCAGTACTTC
.	TRBV6-5	TRBJ2-7	TRBD1	CASSYLGLTGIHEQYF	TGTGCCAGCAGTTACCTTGGTCTGACAGGGATCCACGAGCAGTACTTC
.	TRBV6-5	TRBJ2-7	.	CASSYRQDSYEQYF	TGTGCCAGCAGTTACCGTCAGGATTCCTACGAGCAGTACTTC
.	TRBV14	TRBJ1-1	.	CASTRYISQNTEAFF	TGTGCCAGCACCCGATATATTTCCCAGAACACTGAAGCTTTCTTT
.	TRBV6-5	TRBJ1-1	.	CASIYWGAHTEAFF	TGTGCCAGCATCTACTGGGGGGCGCACACTGAAGCTTTCTTT
few	TRBV5-1	TRBJ1-1	.	CASSLLSQSDTEAFF	TGCGCCAGCAGCTTGTTGAGTCAGTCCGACACTGAAGCTTTCTTT
.	TRBV28	TRBJ1-1	.	CASSYRVGAFF	TGTGCCAGCAGCTACAGGGTAGGAGCTTTCTTT
.	TRBV27	TRBJ2-2	.	CASSFRAGDTGELFF	TGTGCCAGCAGTTTTAGGGCAGGAGACACCGGGGAGCTGTTTTTT
.	TRBV18	TRBJ2-1	TRBD2	CASSPVSGLAGGLPDEQFF	TGTGCCAGCTCACCAGTCTCGGGACTAGCGGGGGGCCTCCCCGATGAGCAGTTCTTC
.	TRBV5-5	TRBJ1-4	TRBD1	CASSSGDRAATNEKLFF	TGTGCCAGCAGCTCAGGGGACAGGGCCGCAACTAATGAAAAACTGTTTTTT
.	TRBV5-1	TRBJ2-5	TRBD2	CASHFGGEETQYF	TGCGCCAGCCACTTTGGGGGGGAAGAGACCCAGTACTTC
.	TRBV2	TRBJ1-2	.	CASSAQGLGYGYTF	TGTGCCAGCAGTGCGCAGGGTCTCGGCTATGGCTACACCTTC
.	TRBV11-2	TRBJ1-2	.	CASSHGDSGGYTF	TGTGCCAGCAGCCACGGGGATTCGGGTGGCTACACCTTC